A single T cell receptor (beta chain) is shown here with its context. The CDR3 sequence is 15 residues long. The germline V gene has CDR1 MDHEN and CDR2 SYDVKM. Trimming took 5 bases from V and 1 from J, leaving 12 bases between them. Original processing notes: It was from reference gene primer amplification that nucleated cell counts were estimated. Using immunoSEQ multiplex PCR, the repertoire was profiled, and TCRdb retains in-frame clones only, with some absent. Clonal size and the V and J genes are those of that table, whereas D and trimming came from the DNA. The sample holds some 60,000 clones; roughly four fifths are singletons and the top ten take 10%. This specimen comes from a study of blood T cell repertoires in COVID-19. Study information: There were acute and convalescent COVID-19 samples, and they came from the United States, Italy and Spain.

Seattle patient enrollment occurred during active infection, with longitudinal follow-up thereafter. The chain is built from TRBV28 and TRBJ1-5, with D maybe TRBD1 (5 bases). The sequenced sample was peripheral blood. The sequence was obtained from a man aged 50-60 years with COVID-19, enrolled during active disease. In DNA, the CDR3 is TGTGCCAGCAGTCCCGGGGGTACGAGCAATCAGCCCCAGCATTTT. Translation gives CASSPGGTSNQPQHF.